A selection of T cell receptor beta chains follows, all from one sample in a study of T cell responses to AZD1222 COVID-19 vaccine. Some clones are missing from TCRdb's copy, which holds only in-frame ones; the method was immunoSEQ multiplex PCR. The table lists about 200,000 clones, 85% to 90% of them singletons. Sequencing was performed on peripheral blood, taken on day 0 of AZD1222 vaccination. Receptors originate from an adult in good health. The CDR3 runs from the conserved cysteine through the conserved F or W. A D gene is named only where the DNA matches it firmly.

D gene: NA; V gene: TRBV7-3; CDR3 protein: CASSLGGTGELFF
D gene: TRBD1; V gene: TRBV30; CDR3 protein: CAWSLGQRNSPLHF
D gene: NA; V gene: TRBV6-1; CDR3 protein: CASRLDGDSNQPQHF
D gene: TRBD1; V gene: TRBV7-2; CDR3 protein: CASSLGTGANYGYTF
D gene: NA; V gene: TRBV28; CDR3 protein: CASSKWTEAFF
D gene: TRBD2; V gene: TRBV4-2; CDR3 protein: CASSLSGDTYNEQFF
D gene: TRBD1; V gene: TRBV7-6; CDR3 protein: CASSLGQGNNSPLHF
D gene: TRBD1; V gene: TRBV3-1/TRBV3-2; CDR3 protein: CASSYRGDSGNTIYF
D gene: TRBD1; V gene: TRBV5-1; CDR3 protein: CASSDRDRQRGGYTF
D gene: NA; V gene: TRBV21-1; CDR3 protein: CASSKEKEHMNTEAFF
D gene: NA; V gene: TRBV7-9; CDR3 protein: CASSLDRNQPQHF
D gene: TRBD1; V gene: TRBV5-1; CDR3 protein: CASSFRDRGRGGGSPLHF
D gene: NA; V gene: TRBV4-1; CDR3 protein: CASSQPVRRGEQFF
D gene: NA; V gene: TRBV12-3/TRBV12-4; CDR3 protein: CASSLKGSYTF
D gene: TRBD2; V gene: TRBV27; CDR3 protein: CATSGGTSSFGVQETQYF
D gene: TRBD1; V gene: TRBV29-1; CDR3 protein: CSVTGQPTNTGELFF
D gene: NA; V gene: TRBV3-1/TRBV3-2; CDR3 protein: CASSHVEQGTYNEQFF
D gene: TRBD1; V gene: TRBV29-1; CDR3 protein: CSGALDRRQETQYF
D gene: TRBD2; V gene: TRBV2; CDR3 protein: CASSGPRGKRGDYNEQFF
D gene: NA; V gene: TRBV29-1; CDR3 protein: CSVGRQPSGANVLTF
D gene: NA; V gene: TRBV12-5; CDR3 protein: CASGGGTDTQYF
D gene: NA; V gene: TRBV5-1; CDR3 protein: CASSLVWGNTEAFF
D gene: TRBD1; V gene: TRBV6-5; CDR3 protein: CASSDLDRAYEQYF
D gene: NA; V gene: TRBV5-5; CDR3 protein: CASSKGSNYNEQFF
D gene: NA; V gene: TRBV2; CDR3 protein: CASSDFRAGANVLTF
D gene: TRBD1; V gene: TRBV5-1; CDR3 protein: CASSMDRNNEQFF
D gene: TRBD1; V gene: TRBV19; CDR3 protein: CASSRQGTDGYTF
D gene: NA; V gene: TRBV5-1; CDR3 protein: CASSLDLRHLSTDTQYF
D gene: NA; V gene: TRBV27; CDR3 protein: CASSTGGLSQPQHF
D gene: NA; V gene: TRBV7-7; CDR3 protein: CASSLSQSYEQYF
D gene: TRBD1; V gene: TRBV4-1; CDR3 protein: CASSQEVTGTYNEQFF
D gene: NA; V gene: TRBV2; CDR3 protein: CASSEWRENGYTF
D gene: NA; V gene: TRBV30; CDR3 protein: CAWSPPFPGATEAFF
D gene: NA; V gene: TRBV9; CDR3 protein: CASSVFWGGKNTGELFF
D gene: NA; V gene: TRBV10-2; CDR3 protein: CASSEVLGRFGEQYF
D gene: TRBD1; V gene: TRBV19; CDR3 protein: CASSTRSVTGGSEQFF
D gene: NA; V gene: TRBV5-4; CDR3 protein: CASSWGGTGGEQYF
D gene: TRBD1; V gene: TRBV6-2/TRBV6-3; CDR3 protein: CASSYSRDRNTEAFF
D gene: TRBD2; V gene: TRBV25-1; CDR3 protein: CASSDGRGGYEQYF
D gene: NA; V gene: TRBV6-5; CDR3 protein: CASSYSQGLGAFF
D gene: NA; V gene: TRBV3-1/TRBV3-2; CDR3 protein: CASSLRVRYNEQFF
D gene: TRBD2; V gene: TRBV2; CDR3 protein: CASTGTSVDTQYF
D gene: TRBD1; V gene: TRBV30; CDR3 protein: CAWDRGGETQYF
D gene: TRBD2; V gene: TRBV27; CDR3 protein: CASSLSWVGSGANSYEQYF
D gene: NA; V gene: TRBV10-3; CDR3 protein: CAISESRGQSNTEAFF
D gene: TRBD1; V gene: TRBV7-9; CDR3 protein: CASSLGAGDRAYNEQFF
D gene: NA; V gene: TRBV13; CDR3 protein: CASSPGSYEQYF
D gene: TRBD2; V gene: TRBV6-1; CDR3 protein: CASSDRGLAENYNEQFF
D gene: NA; V gene: TRBV28; CDR3 protein: CASSLLGRNQETQYF
D gene: NA; V gene: TRBV9; CDR3 protein: CASSVIGGVYNEQFF
D gene: TRBD1; V gene: TRBV6-5; CDR3 protein: CASKLTQGAFDEQYF
D gene: NA; V gene: TRBV3-1/TRBV3-2; CDR3 protein: CASSQDGRWDAKATEAFF
D gene: NA; V gene: TRBV9; CDR3 protein: CASSVRGASGNTIYF
D gene: NA; V gene: TRBV6-4; CDR3 protein: CASSDSADSTDTQYF